The rows below give T cell receptor beta chains drawn from one sample of a study of blood T cell repertoires in COVID-19. The assay was immunoSEQ multiplex PCR, and TCRdb's table has in-frame clones only and misses some. The repertoire holds about 210,000 clones, with more than 65% as singletons. Sequencing input: peripheral blood. The receptors come from a man between 50 and 59 years old with active or convalescent COVID-19. Each CDR3 is given with its conserved first and last residue. The D gene is left open where the match is weak. Expanded clones are given a class, and other clones once, few, many or no size at all.

TRBJ1-6,TRBV7-3,NA,TRBD1,CASSLGGTGYNSPLHF,TGTGCCAGCAGCTTAGGCGGGACAGGCTATAATTCACCCCTCCACTTT
TRBJ2-4,TRBV4-3,NA,NA,CASSPAPRAAKNIQYF,TGCGCCAGCAGCCCCGCGCCCCGTGCTGCCAAAAACATTCAGTACTTC
TRBJ2-1,TRBV11-2,NA,NA,CASSSDWDNEQFF,TGTGCCAGCAGCTCGGACTGGGACAATGAGCAGTTCTTC
TRBJ1-5,TRBV7-9,NA,TRBD1,CASSQQTGGNQPQHF,TGTGCCAGCAGCCAGCAAACAGGGGGCAATCAGCCCCAGCATTTT
TRBJ1-2,TRBV28,NA,TRBD1,CASSKPLMTGGSYGYTF,TGTGCCAGCAGTAAACCCCTTATGACAGGGGGTAGCTATGGCTACACCTTC
TRBJ1-5,TRBV18,NA,NA,CASSAMGGDNQPQHF,TGTGCCAGCTCAGCGATGGGGGGGGACAATCAGCCCCAGCATTTT
TRBJ2-3,TRBV2,NA,TRBD1,CASGQGYSTDTQYF,TGTGCCAGCGGACAGGGATATAGCACAGATACGCAGTATTTT
TRBJ2-7,TRBV29-1,NA,TRBD2,CSVATSGSPYEQYF,TGCAGCGTTGCTACTAGCGGGAGTCCCTACGAGCAGTACTTC
TRBJ2-3,TRBV28,NA,TRBD1,CASSLYPGQGARDTQYF,TGTGCCAGCAGTTTATACCCGGGACAGGGGGCGAGAGATACGCAGTATTTT
TRBJ2-3,TRBV15,NA,NA,CATSRDVADTQYF,TGTGCCACCAGCAGAGATGTTGCGGATACGCAGTATTTT
TRBJ2-3,TRBV7-3,NA,NA,CASSSLAKDTQYF,TGTGCCAGCAGCTCTTTGGCCAAAGATACGCAGTATTTT
TRBJ2-7,TRBV20-1,NA,TRBD1,CSAAGQGRTLF,TGCAGTGCGGCAGGACAGGGGAGGACGCTCTTC
TRBJ1-5,TRBV6-2/TRBV6-3,few,NA,CASSYGGGNQPQHF,TGTGCCAGCAGTTACGGGGGCGGCAATCAGCCCCAGCATTTT
TRBJ1-6,TRBV7-2,once,NA,CASSFESYNSPLHF,TGTGCCAGCAGCTTCGAGTCCTATAATTCACCCCTCCACTTT
TRBJ1-4,TRBV11-2,NA,TRBD1,CASSLGQGVNEKLFF,TGTGCCAGCAGCTTAGGACAGGGAGTTAATGAAAAACTGTTTTTT
TRBJ1-2,TRBV2,NA,NA,CASSREGSYTF,TGTGCCAGCAGTAGGGAGGGTAGCTACACCTTC
TRBJ2-5,TRBV7-9,NA,TRBD1,CASSLPTGIQETQYF,TGTGCCAGCAGCTTACCGACAGGGATTCAAGAGACCCAGTACTTC
TRBJ2-3,TRBV5-1,NA,TRBD2,CASSSGGLAGAGGQYF,TGCGCCAGCAGCTCAGGGGGACTAGCGGGAGCCGGCGGGCAGTATTTT
TRBJ1-2,TRBV19,NA,NA,CASSPPGVGNYGYTF,TGTGCCAGTAGCCCCCCAGGGGTCGGGAACTATGGCTACACCTTC
TRBJ1-2,TRBV28,NA,NA,CASSLIVYYGYTF,TGTGCCAGCAGTTTAATAGTGTACTATGGCTACACCTTC
TRBJ2-5,TRBV11-2,NA,TRBD2,CASSPLGLAGGETQYF,TGTGCCAGCAGCCCCCTTGGACTAGCGGGAGGAGAGACCCAGTACTTC
TRBJ2-1,TRBV5-5,NA,TRBD2,CASSLWLAGDWGNEQFF,TGTGCCAGCAGCTTGTGGCTAGCGGGGGACTGGGGGAATGAGCAGTTCTTC
TRBJ2-6,TRBV2,NA,NA,CASSEAGQRPSGANVLTF,TGTGCCAGCAGTGAAGCGGGGCAGAGACCCTCTGGGGCCAACGTCCTGACTTTC
TRBJ2-7,TRBV5-1,NA,TRBD1,CASSPRRTGDYEQYF,TGCGCCAGCAGCCCTCGTCGGACAGGCGACTACGAGCAGTACTTC
TRBJ2-3,TRBV4-3,NA,TRBD2,CASSQDWSGGDTQYF,TGCGCCAGCAGCCAAGATTGGAGCGGGGGCGATACGCAGTATTTT
TRBJ1-2,TRBV7-2,NA,NA,CASSLDRGGYTF,TGTGCCAGCAGCTTAGATAGGGGCGGCTACACCTTC
TRBJ1-5,TRBV2,NA,TRBD1,CASSRRSGTDNQPQHF,TGTGCCAGCAGCCGAAGGTCCGGGACAGACAATCAGCCCCAGCATTTT
TRBJ1-5,TRBV7-9,NA,NA,CASSATGGADQPQHF,TGTGCCAGCAGCGCCACCGGGGGGGCTGATCAGCCCCAGCATTTT
TRBJ2-7,TRBV13,NA,TRBD2,CASSFQGGRAYEQYF,TGTGCCAGCAGCTTCCAGGGCGGGAGGGCATACGAGCAGTACTTC
TRBJ2-1,TRBV7-9,NA,TRBD1,CASSSGTGKKTYNEQFF,TGTGCCAGCAGCTCCGGGACAGGGAAAAAAACCTACAATGAGCAGTTCTTC
TRBJ2-4,TRBV27,NA,TRBD2,CASSEGGREVGIQYF,TGTGCCAGCAGTGAAGGGGGGCGGGAGGTGGGCATTCAGTACTTC
TRBJ2-6,TRBV28,NA,NA,CASSSQGYGANVLTF,TGTGCCAGCAGTTCACAGGGTTACGGGGCCAACGTCCTGACTTTC
TRBJ2-2,TRBV7-9,NA,TRBD1,CASSFDRGVTGELFF,TGTGCCAGCAGCTTCGACAGGGGGGTCACCGGGGAGCTGTTTTTT
TRBJ1-2,TRBV6-1,NA,TRBD1,CASSEAPGTGKNYGYTF,TGTGCCAGCAGTGAAGCCCCAGGGACAGGGAAAAACTATGGCTACACCTTC
TRBJ1-2,TRBV4-2,few,TRBD1,CASSQDTGDYGYTF,TGTGCCAGCAGCCAAGATACAGGGGACTATGGCTACACCTTC
TRBJ1-5,TRBV7-7,once,NA,CASSLVGPEGWNQPQHF,TGTGCTAGCAGCTTAGTCGGACCGGAGGGTTGGAATCAGCCCCAGCATTTT
TRBJ2-1,TRBV7-2,NA,TRBD2,CASSPLLAGGYNEQFF,TGTGCCAGCAGCCCCCTCCTCGCGGGAGGCTACAATGAGCAGTTCTTC
TRBJ2-2,TRBV18,NA,TRBD2,CASSLGLAGITGELFF,TGTGCCAGCTCACTTGGACTAGCGGGTATCACCGGGGAGCTGTTTTTT
TRBJ2-1,TRBV7-3,NA,TRBD2,CASSPRLAGANEQFF,TGTGCCAGCAGCCCCCGACTAGCGGGAGCCAATGAGCAGTTCTTC
TRBJ1-2,TRBV4-2,NA,TRBD1,CASSQDSRTGGLSGYTF,TGTGCCAGCAGCCAAGATTCTAGGACAGGGGGTTTGAGTGGCTACACCTTC
TRBJ2-5,TRBV4-1,NA,NA,CASSQNGPETQYF,TGCGCCAGCAGCCAAAACGGTCCGGAGACCCAGTACTTC
TRBJ1-1,TRBV18,NA,TRBD1,CASSWDSMNTEAFF,TGTGCCAGCTCATGGGACAGCATGAACACTGAAGCTTTCTTT
TRBJ2-7,TRBV27,NA,NA,CASSPYRESPYEQYF,TGTGCCAGCAGTCCCTACCGGGAGAGCCCCTACGAGCAGTACTTC
TRBJ1-2,TRBV4-1,NA,TRBD1,CASSQPQGARGYTF,TGCGCCAGCAGCCAACCACAGGGGGCGCGTGGCTACACCTTC
TRBJ2-6,TRBV6-2/TRBV6-3,NA,NA,CASSYRSSGANVLTF,TGTGCCAGCAGTTACAGGAGCTCTGGGGCCAACGTCCTGACTTTC
TRBJ1-4,TRBV27,NA,NA,CASSDRLGKLFF,TGTGCCAGCAGTGACAGACTTGGAAAACTGTTTTTT
TRBJ2-3,TRBV2,NA,TRBD2,CASSEFGGGGTDTQYF,TGTGCCAGCAGTGAATTCGGGGGGGGCGGCACAGATACGCAGTATTTT
TRBJ2-1,TRBV2,NA,NA,CASSYGAEYNEQFF,TGTGCCAGCAGTTATGGTGCGGAGTACAATGAGCAGTTCTTC
TRBJ1-1,TRBV2,NA,NA,CASSVVTDTEAFF,TGTGCCAGCAGTGTGGTGACAGACACTGAAGCTTTCTTT
TRBJ1-4,TRBV28,NA,NA,CASSLGPREKLFF,TGTGCCAGCAGTTTGGGGCCTAGAGAAAAACTGTTTTTT
TRBJ2-7,TRBV5-6,once,NA,CASSLVVGEQYF,TGTGCCAGCAGCCTCGTAGTCGGCGAGCAGTACTTC
TRBJ1-5,TRBV28,NA,TRBD1,CASSDRGRAMSNQPQHF,TGTGCCAGCAGTGACAGGGGGAGAGCTATGAGCAATCAGCCCCAGCATTTT
TRBJ1-6,TRBV7-5,NA,NA,CVRRAYRDSYNSPLHF,TGTGTCAGAAGGGCTTACAGGGACTCCTATAATTCACCCCTCCACTTT
TRBJ1-1,TRBV28,NA,TRBD1,CATGQVRWRAFF,TGTGCCACGGGACAGGTGCGGTGGAGGGCTTTCTTT
TRBJ2-7,TRBV7-8,NA,NA,CASSADTPYEQYF,TGTGCCAGCAGCGCGGACACTCCCTACGAGCAGTACTTC
TRBJ2-7,TRBV5-5,NA,NA,CASSLNRRYEQYF,TGTGCCAGCAGCTTGAACAGGCGGTACGAGCAGTACTTC
TRBJ2-3,TRBV7-2,NA,TRBD1,CASSLGQGDEDTQYF,TGTGCCAGCAGCTTAGGCCAGGGGGACGAAGATACGCAGTATTTT
TRBJ2-1,TRBV7-9,NA,TRBD1,CASNTRGQGPNEQFF,TGTGCCAGCAACACGAGGGGACAGGGACCCAATGAGCAGTTCTTC
TRBJ2-7,TRBV15,NA,TRBD1,CATSRTGQAYEQYF,TGTGCCACCAGCAGGACGGGACAGGCCTACGAGCAGTACTTC